Described below is a single T cell receptor beta chain sequence and its context. This sample stems from a study of control samples from healthy donors and cancer patients. The germline V and J ends were trimmed by 4 bases and 4 bases, with 21 bases remaining between them. The CDR3 runs to 17 residues. Per germline, CDR1 LGHNA and CDR2 YSLEER. Here immunoSEQ multiplex PCR was the method, and the copy in TCRdb shows in-frame clones only, minus some. The sample carries nearly 40,000 clones, approximately 90% recorded once. The sequenced material came from blood. The sequence came from a woman aged 50 to 60 in good health. The V call is TRBV4-3, the J call TRBJ2-3; tentatively, D is TRBD2 (6 bases). CDR3 bases: TGCGCCAGCAGCCCCACCACCGGGACTGCACTTCCAGATACGCAGTATTTT. Its translation: CASSPTTGTALPDTQYF.